The rows below give T cell receptor beta chains drawn from one sample of a study of beta chain features in type 1 diabetes. Measured with immunoSEQ multiplex PCR; TCRdb has only the in-frame clones, and not every one. The data contain a few hundred thousand clones, roughly an eighth of them seen just once; the ten biggest clones take up 0.008% to 0.011%. Source material: naive CD4+ T cells from blood. Receptor source: a woman aged 18-29 years with type 1 diabetes. Both conserved end residues are part of each CDR3. Each record gives: D gene, V gene, clone size, J gene, CDR3 protein, CDR3 DNA. The D gene is left open where the match is weak. For some rows the clone size is stated as once, few or many, or as a class when expanded; others skip it.

>-|TRBV14|few|TRBJ2-3
CASRSGGGPSTDTQYF
TGTGCCAGCAGATCAGGAGGCGGGCCAAGCACAGATACGCAGTATTTT
>-|TRBV15|few|TRBJ1-1
CATSRTGYRTEAFF
TGTGCCACCAGCAGAACAGGGTATCGCACTGAAGCTTTCTTT
>TRBD1|TRBV4-3|few|TRBJ2-7
CASSQDRQGTYEQYF
TGCGCCAGCAGCCAAGATCGACAGGGGACCTACGAGCAGTACTTC
>-|TRBV7-8|-|TRBJ2-3
CASSGQGLPDTQYF
TGTGCCAGCAGCGGTCAGGGACTTCCAGATACGCAGTATTTT
>-|TRBV7-9|few|TRBJ1-2
CASSPRGGNYGYTF
TGTGCCAGCAGCCCGCGGGGAGGGAACTATGGCTACACCTTC
>-|TRBV13|-|TRBJ2-3
CASSLGTRRVTDTQYF
TGTGCCAGCAGCTTAGGCACACGGCGGGTTACAGATACGCAGTATTTT
>TRBD2|TRBV29-1|-|TRBJ2-5
CSGRLAGGQETQYF
TGCAGCGGCCGACTAGCGGGAGGGCAAGAGACCCAGTACTTC
>-|TRBV6-5|-|TRBJ1-2
CASTLLGGSGGYTF
TGTGCCAGCACCCTACTGGGTGGGTCAGGAGGCTACACCTTC
>-|TRBV9|-|TRBJ2-5
CASGGATKETQYF
TGTGCCAGCGGGGGGGCGACCAAAGAGACCCAGTACTTC
>TRBD2|TRBV4-3|-|TRBJ2-1
CASSANSGLFYNEQFF
TGCGCCAGCAGCGCCAACTCGGGACTATTCTACAATGAGCAGTTCTTC
>-|TRBV7-2|few|TRBJ2-3
CASSLGQAPDTQYF
TGTGCCAGCAGCTTAGGCCAAGCCCCAGATACGCAGTATTTT
>-|TRBV19|-|TRBJ1-2
CASSRDSLYGYTF
TGTGCCAGTAGCCGGGATTCTCTCTATGGCTACACCTTC
>-|TRBV2|-|TRBJ1-5
CASRGEINQPQHF
TGTGCCAGCAGGGGAGAAATAAATCAGCCCCAGCATTTT
>TRBD1|TRBV29-1|-|TRBJ1-4
CSVDTQGDEKLFF
TGCAGCGTCGACACACAGGGGGATGAAAAACTGTTTTTT
>TRBD1|TRBV9|-|TRBJ2-7
CASSVRDRGHEQYF
TGTGCCAGCAGCGTCAGGGACAGGGGCCACGAGCAGTACTTC
>TRBD1|TRBV14|few|TRBJ2-5
CASSHFGQAYQETQYF
TGTGCCAGCAGCCATTTCGGACAGGCGTACCAAGAGACCCAGTACTTC
>-|TRBV15|-|TRBJ1-4
CATSRGRANEKLFF
TGTGCCACCAGCAGAGGCAGGGCTAATGAAAAACTGTTTTTT
>TRBD1|TRBV9|-|TRBJ2-7
CASSVAGQGNYEQYF
TGTGCCAGCAGCGTAGCCGGACAGGGCAACTACGAGCAGTACTTC
>TRBD1|TRBV25-1|-|TRBJ1-2
CASSGGQGRHGYTF
TGTGCCAGCAGTGGGGGACAGGGGCGTCATGGCTACACCTTC
>-|TRBV9|few|TRBJ2-1
CASTVNPTVNEQFF
TGTGCCAGCACCGTTAACCCGACAGTAAATGAGCAGTTCTTC
>TRBD2|TRBV28|few|TRBJ2-1
CASSASGSSYNEQFF
TGTGCCAGCAGTGCTAGCGGGAGCTCCTACAATGAGCAGTTCTTC
>-|TRBV11-2|-|TRBJ1-1
CASSQVRTQGLKAFF
TGTGCCAGCAGCCAGGTGAGGACTCAAGGGCTTAAAGCTTTCTTT
>TRBD2|TRBV27|few|TRBJ2-7
CASSLSRGGDEQYF
TGTGCCAGCAGTTTATCGCGGGGGGGAGACGAGCAGTACTTC
>TRBD2|TRBV28|-|TRBJ2-7
CASMISGLVSQYF
TGTGCCAGCATGATTTCGGGACTAGTGTCGCAGTACTTC
>TRBD1|TRBV7-2|few|TRBJ2-7
CASSLADRGAYEQYF
TGTGCCAGCAGCTTAGCGGACAGGGGGGCCTACGAGCAGTACTTC
>-|TRBV4-1|-|TRBJ1-2
CASSQDGRGYTF
TGCGCCAGCAGCCAAGACGGCAGGGGCTACACCTTC
>-|TRBV29-1|few|TRBJ2-7
CSVWEYEQYF
TGCAGCGTATGGGAGTACGAGCAGTACTTC
>TRBD1|TRBV18|few|TRBJ2-7
CASSPRGGSYEQYF
TGTGCCAGCTCACCAAGAGGGGGCTCATACGAGCAGTACTTC
>TRBD2|TRBV7-2|few|TRBJ2-1
CASSQPVAGVGNEQFF
TGTGCCAGCAGCCAACCTGTAGCGGGAGTAGGTAATGAGCAGTTCTTC
>TRBD1|TRBV7-2|few|TRBJ2-1
CASTPGQGANEQFF
TGTGCCAGCACACCGGGACAGGGGGCGAATGAGCAGTTCTTC
>-|TRBV28|-|TRBJ2-7
CASSLAVGLGEQYF
TGTGCCAGCAGTTTAGCGGTAGGTTTGGGCGAGCAGTACTTC
>-|TRBV11-2|few|TRBJ1-5
CASSTGGGWNQPQHF
TGTGCCAGCAGTACCGGGGGGGGCTGGAATCAGCCCCAGCATTTT
>-|TRBV14|few|TRBJ2-3
CASSQVADTQYF
TGTGCCAGCAGCCAAGTAGCAGATACGCAGTATTTT
>TRBD1|TRBV25-1|-|TRBJ2-5
CASSEGGLTGAQYF
TGTGCCAGCAGTGAAGGCGGCTTAACAGGGGCCCAGTACTTC
>-|TRBV9|few|TRBJ2-2
CASREQENTGELFF
TGTGCCAGCAGGGAACAGGAAAACACCGGGGAGCTGTTTTTT
>-|TRBV28|-|TRBJ2-2
CASSEGGVGTGELFF
TGTGCCAGCAGCGAAGGGGGGGTTGGCACCGGGGAGCTGTTTTTT
>-|TRBV29-1|few|TRBJ1-5
CSVTTDSNQPQHF
TGCAGCGTTACGACAGATAGCAATCAGCCCCAGCATTTT
>TRBD1|TRBV18|few|TRBJ2-1
CASSPRTGPYNEQFF
TGTGCCAGCTCACCCAGGACAGGGCCGTACAATGAGCAGTTCTTC
>-|TRBV7-2|few|TRBJ2-3
CASSLAGAGTDTQYF
TGTGCCAGCAGCTTAGCAGGGGCGGGGACAGATACGCAGTATTTT
>TRBD1|TRBV4-1|few|TRBJ1-2
CASSQDSTGRRVGYTF
TGCGCCAGCAGCCAGGACTCGACAGGGAGAAGAGTGGGCTACACCTTC
>-|TRBV6-5|-|TRBJ2-3
CASSTLLAPDTQYF
TGTGCCAGCAGTACTCTACTAGCCCCAGATACGCAGTATTTT
>-|TRBV6-5|-|TRBJ2-1
CASTRDISFSEQFF
TGTGCCAGCACGAGGGACATCTCCTTTAGTGAGCAGTTCTTC
>TRBD2|TRBV6-5|few|TRBJ2-3
CASRGSGGRTDTQYF
TGTGCCAGCAGGGGTAGCGGGGGCCGCACAGATACGCAGTATTTT
>TRBD2|TRBV29-1|few|TRBJ2-3
CSTRGGGTDTQYF
TGCAGCACACGGGGAGGGGGCACAGATACGCAGTATTTT
>TRBD1|TRBV30|-|TRBJ1-5
CAWRGQVGQPQHF
TGTGCCTGGAGAGGACAGGTGGGCCAGCCCCAGCATTTT
>-|TRBV28|few|TRBJ2-2
CAIGTSNTGELFF
TGTGCCATTGGGACTTCGAACACCGGGGAGCTGTTTTTT